A selection of T cell receptor beta chains follows, all from one sample in a study of T cell changes during pregnancy in multiple sclerosis. Assay used: immunoSEQ multiplex PCR; TCRdb lists only in-frame clones, some missing. The table has 54,000 or so clones, around 95% seen once. Sequencing was performed on CD4+ T cells from peripheral blood mononuclear cells, taken before pregnancy. The origin of the receptors is a female donor with multiple sclerosis, enrolled in a pregnancy study. Both conserved end residues are part of each CDR3. The D gene is left open where the match is weak. Clone size is not always given. Where it is, it says once, few, many or a class for expanded clones.

d_gene	j_gene	abundance	v_gene	CDR3aa	CDR3nt
TRBD2	TRBJ2-5	.	TRBV9	CASSVAGGRTEETQYF	TGTGCCAGCAGCGTAGCTGGCGGGAGGACTGAAGAGACCCAGTACTTC
.	TRBJ1-4	.	TRBV4-3	CASSQDIQTNEKLFF	TGCGCCAGCAGCCAAGATATACAGACAAATGAAAAACTGTTTTTT
.	TRBJ1-2	.	TRBV19	CASSIGAALTF	TGTGCCAGTAGTATAGGGGCAGCTCTCACCTTC
.	TRBJ2-1	.	TRBV7-9	CASSALDEQFF	TGTGCCAGCAGCGCACTGGATGAGCAGTTCTTC
TRBD2	TRBJ2-1	.	TRBV2	CASSGTSGALGEQFF	TGTGCCAGCAGTGGGACTAGCGGGGCCCTTGGAGAGCAGTTCTTC
TRBD1	TRBJ2-1	.	TRBV15	CATTRDRAYNEQFF	TGTGCCACCACCCGGGACAGGGCCTACAATGAGCAGTTCTTC
.	TRBJ1-2	.	TRBV5-5	CASSLTGKNYGYTF	TGTGCCAGCAGCTTGACAGGGAAAAACTATGGCTACACCTTC
.	TRBJ1-1	few	TRBV29-1	CSAREGGTEAFF	TGCAGCGCAAGGGAGGGGGGAACTGAAGCTTTCTTT
.	TRBJ2-7	.	TRBV27	CASSSRYEQYF	TGTGCCAGCAGCTCTCGCTACGAGCAGTACTTC
TRBD2	TRBJ2-3	.	TRBV7-2	CASSFAVAGGTDTQYF	TGTGCCAGCAGCTTCGCCGTGGCGGGAGGGACAGATACGCAGTATTTT
.	TRBJ2-2	.	TRBV6-6	CASSSNGKTGELFF	TGTGCCAGCAGTTCTAACGGGAAGACCGGGGAGCTGTTTTTT
.	TRBJ2-2	.	TRBV7-3	CASSLGTGATGELFF	TGTGCCAGCAGCTTAGGGACTGGTGCCACCGGGGAGCTGTTTTTT
TRBD2	TRBJ2-1	.	TRBV4-3	CASSRAPGLGGDEQFF	TGCGCCAGCAGCCGCGCTCCGGGACTAGGGGGGGATGAGCAGTTCTTC
TRBD2	TRBJ2-7	.	TRBV7-2	CASSPGLAGGVYEQYF	TGTGCCAGCAGTCCCGGACTAGCGGGAGGTGTCTACGAGCAGTACTTC
.	TRBJ2-7	.	TRBV9	CASSVRGSHSDEQYF	TGTGCCAGCAGCGTGAGGGGGAGTCACTCTGACGAGCAGTACTTC
TRBD1	TRBJ1-6	once	TRBV9	CASSAGTGTYNSPLHF	TGTGCCAGCAGCGCAGGGACAGGGACCTATAATTCACCCCTCCACTTT
TRBD2	TRBJ2-7	.	TRBV5-1	CASTGLGSYEQYF	TGCGCCAGCACGGGACTAGGTTCCTACGAGCAGTACTTC
.	TRBJ1-1	.	TRBV4-2	CASSQPGTQNTEAFF	TGTGCCAGCAGCCAACCCGGGACACAGAACACTGAAGCTTTCTTT
.	TRBJ1-3	.	TRBV6-5	CASSYQRGSGNTIYF	TGTGCCAGCAGTTACCAAAGGGGATCCGGAAACACCATATATTTT
TRBD1	TRBJ1-1	.	TRBV11-3	CASSQQGLNTEAFF	TGTGCCAGCAGCCAACAGGGGCTGAACACTGAAGCTTTCTTT
TRBD2	TRBJ2-1	.	TRBV9	CASSVDLAGVNEQFF	TGTGCCAGCAGCGTAGACCTAGCGGGAGTCAATGAGCAGTTCTTC
TRBD2	TRBJ2-1	.	TRBV11-3	CASSLQGSGSYEQFF	TGTGCCAGCAGCTTACAAGGTAGCGGGAGCTATGAGCAGTTCTTC
.	TRBJ2-7	.	TRBV2	CASSTQGRGSYEQYF	TGTGCCAGCAGTACCCAAGGGAGGGGGAGCTACGAGCAGTACTTC
.	TRBJ1-3	.	TRBV10-1	CASSSNHRSSGNTIYF	TGCGCCAGCAGTTCGAACCACAGGTCCTCTGGAAACACCATATATTTT
TRBD1	TRBJ2-1	.	TRBV7-9	CASYTYRGNNEQFF	TGTGCCAGCTACACCTACAGGGGAAACAATGAGCAGTTCTTC
TRBD2	TRBJ2-1	once	TRBV15	CATSRDGTSGTGNEQFF	TGTGCCACCAGCAGAGATGGGACTAGCGGGACGGGGAATGAGCAGTTCTTC
.	TRBJ2-1	.	TRBV11-2	CASSLAGISYNEQFF	TGTGCCAGCAGCTTAGCCGGGATCTCCTACAATGAGCAGTTCTTC
TRBD2	TRBJ2-5	.	TRBV2	CASSEGLGTRKETQYF	TGTGCCAGCAGTGAAGGTTTAGGGACTAGGAAAGAGACCCAGTACTTC
TRBD2	TRBJ2-1	.	TRBV7-3	CASSPTSGKYNEQFF	TGTGCCAGCAGCCCTACTAGCGGGAAGTACAATGAGCAGTTCTTC
TRBD2	TRBJ2-7	.	TRBV7-2	CASSLAGTSVSYEQYF	TGTGCCAGCAGCCTGGCCGGGACTAGCGTCTCCTACGAGCAGTACTTC
.	TRBJ2-7	once	TRBV28	CASSPAGVYEQYF	TGTGCCAGCAGCCCGGCAGGGGTTTACGAGCAGTACTTC
TRBD2	TRBJ2-1	.	TRBV11-3	CASSLDGREGRREQFF	TGTGCCAGCAGCTTAGACGGGCGGGAGGGTAGGAGAGAGCAGTTCTTC
TRBD1	TRBJ2-2	.	TRBV19	CASTWLTGTGELFF	TGTGCCAGTACTTGGTTGACAGGGACCGGGGAGCTGTTTTTT
.	TRBJ2-7	once	TRBV27	CASSSRAITPEQYF	TGTGCCAGCAGTTCTAGAGCTATTACCCCCGAGCAGTACTTC
.	TRBJ2-1	.	TRBV10-1	CARAPSSYNEQFF	TGCGCCAGAGCCCCGAGCTCCTACAATGAGCAGTTCTTC
.	TRBJ1-6	.	TRBV30	CAWRGATGNNSPLHF	TGTGCCTGGAGAGGAGCGACGGGAAATAATTCACCCCTCCACTTT
TRBD2	TRBJ2-3	.	TRBV7-2	CASSLARTIFAGVADTQYF	TGTGCCAGCAGCTTAGCCCGAACGATATTCGCGGGAGTTGCAGATACGCAGTATTTT
.	TRBJ1-1	.	TRBV30	CARSLGRDTEAFF	TGTGCCCGCTCATTGGGGAGGGACACTGAAGCTTTCTTT
TRBD2	TRBJ2-1	.	TRBV5-5	CASSLRTSLIFDEQFF	TGTGCCAGCAGCTTGAGGACTAGCCTCATATTTGATGAGCAGTTCTTC
TRBD1	TRBJ1-2	.	TRBV28	CASIRSGQGKNYGYTF	TGTGCCAGCATTCGCTCGGGACAGGGAAAAAACTATGGCTACACCTTC
TRBD1	TRBJ1-2	.	TRBV10-3	CAISPQGTNYGYTF	TGTGCCATCAGCCCACAGGGGACTAACTATGGCTACACCTTC
.	TRBJ2-6	once	TRBV27	CASSLTVHWDMISGANVLTF	TGTGCCAGCAGTTTAACTGTTCATTGGGACATGATCTCTGGGGCCAACGTCCTGACTTTC
TRBD2	TRBJ2-7	.	TRBV7-2	CASSSPRASGSSYEQYF	TGTGCCAGCAGCTCCCCCCGGGCTAGCGGGAGTTCCTACGAGCAGTACTTC
.	TRBJ2-2	.	TRBV6-5	CASRPLWNTGELFF	TGTGCCAGCAGGCCCCTATGGAACACCGGGGAGCTGTTTTTT
.	TRBJ1-3	.	TRBV6-6	CASSYSIPSSGNTIYF	TGTGCCAGCAGTTACTCGATTCCTAGCTCTGGAAACACCATATATTTT
.	TRBJ1-2	.	TRBV27	CASSPKEGRVMDGYTF	TGTGCCAGCAGCCCCAAGGAGGGCAGGGTAATGGATGGCTACACCTTC
TRBD2	TRBJ2-1	.	TRBV15	CATSREGGLAGSYNEQFF	TGTGCCACCAGCAGAGAGGGCGGACTAGCGGGATCCTACAATGAGCAGTTCTTC
TRBD1	TRBJ1-3	once	TRBV11-2	CASSSNRGRNTIYF	TGTGCCAGCAGCTCCAACAGGGGTCGTAACACCATATATTTT
TRBD1	TRBJ2-1	.	TRBV11-2	CASSSGQGAYNEQFF	TGTGCCAGCAGCTCGGGACAGGGGGCATACAATGAGCAGTTCTTC
.	TRBJ1-2	.	TRBV27	CASGTWGLYGYTF	TGTGCCAGCGGCACCTGGGGGCTCTATGGCTACACCTTC